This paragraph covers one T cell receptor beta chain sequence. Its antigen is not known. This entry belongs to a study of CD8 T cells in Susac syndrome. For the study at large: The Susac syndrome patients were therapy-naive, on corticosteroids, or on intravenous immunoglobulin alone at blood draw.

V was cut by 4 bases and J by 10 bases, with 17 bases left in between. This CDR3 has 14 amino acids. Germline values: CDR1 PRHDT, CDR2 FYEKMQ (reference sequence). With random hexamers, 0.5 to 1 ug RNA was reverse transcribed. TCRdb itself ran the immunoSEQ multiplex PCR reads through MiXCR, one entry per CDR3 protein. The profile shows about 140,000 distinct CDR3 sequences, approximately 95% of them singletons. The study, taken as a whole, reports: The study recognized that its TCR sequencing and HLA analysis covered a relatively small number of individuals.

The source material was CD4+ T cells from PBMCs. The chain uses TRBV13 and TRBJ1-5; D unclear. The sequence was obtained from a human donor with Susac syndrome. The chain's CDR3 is CASSSGLPNAPQHF. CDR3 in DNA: TGTGCCAGCAGCTCGGGTCTGCCAAACGCACCCCAGCATTTT.